Below, 29 T cell receptor beta chains from the same sample are listed, as sequenced in a study of technical replicates of blood from a few donors. Repertoires were generated with immunoSEQ multiplex PCR, while TCRdb's copy carries only in-frame clones and drops some. Of approximately 82,000 clones in the sample, about 90% were seen once. The sequenced sample consisted of T cells isolated from PBMCs. These receptor sequences come from a human donor in good health. Some clones in this sample may be carry-over from other donors' samples.

V and J are TRBV10-3 and TRBJ2-7, with 8 nucleotides matching TRBD1. The CDR3 has 17 residues. The trim removed 4 bases at V and 0 bases at J, leaving 11 bases unmatched. Germline lookup yields CDR1 ENHRY and CDR2 SYGVKD. CDR3 in amino acids: CAISVGQGGDISYEQYF. The CDR3 DNA reads TGTGCCATCAGTGTTGGACAGGGCGGGGACATCTCCTACGAGCAGTACTTC.

This chain links TRBV4-1 with TRBJ2-1, with 9 nucleotides matching TRBD1. The CDR3 has 16 amino acids. Germline V gene sequence: CDR1 MGHRA, CDR2 YSYEKL. J was trimmed by 6 bases and V by 1 base; bases with no gene match: 7. CDR3 amino acids: CASSQGVGTGFNEQFF. As DNA, the CDR3 is TGCGCCAGCAGCCAAGGAGTTGGGACAGGGTTCAATGAGCAGTTCTTC.

The chain links TRBV4-1 to TRBJ2-3; 11 bases align to TRBD2. Trimming cost V 3 bases and J 1 base; bases outside gene matches: 6. Per germline, CDR1 MGHRA and CDR2 YSYEKL. This CDR3 spans 17 amino acids. CDR3 coding DNA: TGCGCCAGCAGCCAGTTCACTAGCGGGAGTCGCACAGATACGCAGTATTTT. It codes for CASSQFTSGSRTDTQYF.

J is TRBJ2-1 and V is TRBV7-3; 10 nucleotides match TRBD2. The length of the CDR3 is 17 residues. With V trimmed by 5 bases and J by 8 bases, 15 bases remained unmatched. Germline CDR1 SGHTA, CDR2 FQGTGA. Here the CDR3 DNA reads TGTGCCAGCAGCCCCTCGAGGGGTAGCGGGAGGCCGGATGAGCAGTTCTTC. This translates into CASSPSRGSGRPDEQFF.

This clone was counted once. This chain connects TRBV4-3 to TRBJ2-7; 9 nucleotides match TRBD2. This CDR3 region has 16 residues. J lost 2 bases, V lost 1 base, and 6 bases had no gene match. Germline-derived CDR1 and CDR2 are LGHNA and YSLEER. The CDR3 region has the DNA TGCGCCAGCAGCCAAGGGGTAGCGGGAGTCCCCTACGAGCAGTACTTC. Translated: CASSQGVAGVPYEQYF.

J is TRBJ2-7 and V is TRBV19, with D possibly TRBD2 on 6 matching bases. V dropped 5 bases and J dropped 4 bases, with 15 bases sitting between them. The CDR3 is made up of 14 amino acids. Germline V gene data show CDR1 as LNHDA and CDR2 as SQIVND (reference sequence). Here the CDR3 reads CASSPRAGKYEQYF. CDR3 in DNA: TGTGCCAGTAGTCCCAGGGCGGGGAAATACGAGCAGTACTTC.

The V call is TRBV16, the J call TRBJ2-1; the match to TRBD1 covers 10 bases. The germline V gene has CDR1 KGHSY and CDR2 FQNENV. With V trimmed by 7 bases and J by 4 bases, 7 bases remained unmatched. CDR3 length: 15 amino acids. CDR3 in amino acids: CASTLGQGLYNEQFF. CDR3 DNA: TGTGCCAGCACGCTGGGACAGGGGCTGTACAATGAGCAGTTCTTC.

The chain uses TRBV9 and TRBJ2-1; 11 nucleotides line up with TRBD2. CDR3 length equals 16 residues. The germline gives CDR1 SGDLS, CDR2 YYNGEE. The junction had 5 bases not matched to a gene; V was cut back by 0 bases and J by 6 bases. The DNA for the CDR3 is TGTGCCAGCAGCGTAGCCACTAGCGGGAGATCCAATGAGCAGTTCTTC. As protein: CASSVATSGRSNEQFF.

The chain is built from TRBV7-9 and TRBJ2-7, with 9 bases fitting TRBD2. There are 15 residues in the CDR3. Trimming cost V 2 bases and J 1 base; bases outside gene matches: 3. Germline lookup yields CDR1 SEHNR and CDR2 FQNEAQ (reference sequence). The DNA for the CDR3 is TGTGCCAGCAGCTTACTAGCGGGACCTTCCTACGAGCAGTACTTC. It specifies CASSLLAGPSYEQYF.

The chain combines TRBV2 with TRBJ2-2, with 8 nucleotides matching TRBD2. Trimming cost V 7 bases and J 1 base; bases outside gene matches: 5. The CDR3 loop spans 15 amino acids. Germline V gives CDR1 SNHLY, CDR2 FYNNEI. The CDR3 region is CASTWTSLNTGELFF. The CDR3 DNA is TGTGCCAGCACGTGGACTAGCCTGAACACCGGGGAGCTGTTTTTT.

The V and J genes are TRBV7-2 and TRBJ2-1; TRBD2 aligns across 10 bases. J lost 2 bases, V lost 4 bases, and 5 bases had no gene match. Germline-derived CDR1 and CDR2 are SGHTA and FQGNSA. The CDR3 has 16 amino acids. CDR3 protein: CASSWGAGGTYNEQFF. The CDR3 nucleotides are TGTGCCAGCAGCTGGGGAGCGGGAGGGACCTACAATGAGCAGTTCTTC.

The chain employs TRBV7-9 and TRBJ2-3; 7 bases are shared with TRBD2. Germline V gene lookup returns CDR1 SEHNR and CDR2 FQNEAQ (reference sequence). V lost 5 bases, J lost 6 bases, and 14 bases stayed unmatched. The CDR3 loop spans 16 amino acids. The CDR3 loop reads CASSMRTVPAGDTQYF. In DNA, the CDR3 is TGTGCCAGCAGCATGAGGACGGTCCCAGCGGGGGATACGCAGTATTTT. The full variable domain, with the rest looked up from reference TRBV7-9 and TRBJ2-3, is DTGVSQNPRHKITKRGQNVTFRCDPISEHNRLYWYRQTLGQGPEFLTYFQNEAQLEKSRLLSDRFSAERPKGSFSTLEIQRTEQGDSAMYLCASSMRTVPAGDTQYFGPGTRLTVL.

V gene TRBV11-2 combines with J gene TRBJ1-3; perhaps TRBD1 as D (5 bases). The germline V gene has CDR1 SGHAT and CDR2 FQNNGV. The CDR3 runs 14 residues. V was pared by 5 bases and J by 8 bases, with 16 bases between. CDR3 in DNA: TGTGCCAGCAGCCCACGGGGGAGGGTTCACACCATATATTTT. This codes for CASSPRGRVHTIYF. The whole variable domain, filled in from reference TRBV11-2 and TRBJ1-3, reads EAGVAQSPRYKIIEKRQSVAFWCNPISGHATLYWYQQILGQGPKLLIQFQNNGVVDDSQLPKDRFSAERLKGVDSTLKIQPAKLEDSAVYLCASSPRGRVHTIYFGEGSWLTVV.

This chain links TRBV7-2 with TRBJ2-7; D remains unclear. This CDR3 spans 14 amino acids. The ends were cut back, 1 base at V and 0 bases at J, with 7 bases in the middle. CDR1 and CDR2 (germline): SGHTA, FQGNSA. CDR3 protein: CASSLVVSSYEQYF. CDR3 sequence (DNA): TGTGCCAGCAGCTTAGTCGTGAGCTCCTACGAGCAGTACTTC. Full variable domain (rest looked up from reference TRBV7-2 and TRBJ2-7): GAGVSQSPSNKVTEKGKDVELRCDPISGHTALYWYRQSLGQGLEFLIYFQGNSAPDKSGLPSDRFSAERTGGSVSTLTIQRTQQEDSAVYLCASSLVVSSYEQYFGPGTRLTVT.

V gene TRBV4-3 combines with J gene TRBJ2-7; 9 nucleotides agree with TRBD1. Trimming removed 0 bases from V and 3 bases from J; junction bases left unmatched: 9. The CDR3 covers 17 residues. CDR1 is LGHNA and CDR2 is YSLEER in the germline V gene. DNA of the CDR3: TGCGCCAGCAGCCAAGAACCCTCCGGGACAGGGAACTACGAGCAGTACTTC. This codes for CASSQEPSGTGNYEQYF.

The J gene is TRBJ2-7, the V gene TRBV6-1, with 8 bases that match TRBD1. The CDR3 length is 15 residues. Trimming took 6 bases from V and 6 from J; bases not matched to a gene: 13. CDR1 MNHNS and CDR2 SASEGT come from the germline V gene. The CDR3 DNA sequence: TGTGCCAGCAGCGCTTACTGGGACAGGTCTACCGAGCAGTACTTC. Its protein is CASSAYWDRSTEQYF.

The V call is TRBV21-1, the J call TRBJ1-5; TRBD1, the D gene given by the table, was not confirmed from the DNA. TRBV21-1 is assigned pseudogene status. This CDR3 has 12 residues. CDR3 nucleotides: TGTGCCGGGACAGGGGCGAAACAGCCCCAGCATTTT. The encoded protein is CAGTGAKQPQHF.

The chain has TRBV4-1 and TRBJ2-1; D unclear. The CDR3 sequence is 13 residues long. V was pared by 3 bases and J by 6 bases, with 9 bases between. Germline CDR1 is MGHRA and CDR2 is YSYEKL. The CDR3 protein is CASSHYSANEQFF. The CDR3 DNA reads as TGCGCCAGCAGCCACTACTCCGCCAATGAGCAGTTCTTC.

This clone was counted a few times. The chain links TRBV4-2 to TRBJ2-7; D unclear. V lost 0 bases, J lost 7 bases, and 10 bases lay in between. Germline V gene lookup returns CDR1 LGHNA and CDR2 YNFKEQ. This CDR3 comprises 13 residues. CDR3 amino acids: CASSQDQGREQYF. The CDR3 nucleotides are TGTGCCAGCAGCCAAGATCAAGGCAGGGAGCAGTACTTC.

The chain recombines TRBV7-7 with TRBJ2-1, with 10 nucleotides matching TRBD2. CDR1 and CDR2 (germline): SSHAT, FNYEAQ (reference sequence). The CDR3 extends over 18 amino acids. With 10 bases clipped from V and 9 bases from J, the junction kept 24 bases outside the gene matches. Here the CDR3 reads CATAFRTSGFSACTEQFF. Written as DNA, the CDR3 is TGTGCCACCGCGTTCAGGACTAGCGGTTTCTCCGCTTGCACTGAGCAGTTCTTC.

This clone was seen only a few times. The gene calls are TRBV5-4 and TRBJ2-1; tentative D call: TRBD1 (6 bases). Germline V gene sequence: CDR1 SGHNT, CDR2 YYREEE (reference sequence). This CDR3 spans 14 amino acids. The germline V and J ends were trimmed by 0 bases and 6 bases, with 10 bases remaining between them. The CDR3 region is CASSLGGTLNEQFF. The CDR3 region has the DNA TGTGCCAGCAGCTTGGGTGGGACACTCAATGAGCAGTTCTTC.

The CDR3 here is CATSDMMNTEAFF. The DNA of the CDR3 is TGTGCCACCTCGGACATGATGAACACTGAAGCTTTCTTT. This sequence joins TRBV19 and TRBJ1-1; D perhaps matches TRBD1 (5 bases). Trimming shortened V by 10 bases and J by 0 bases, and 12 bases separated the two germline ends. The V gene's germline CDR1 is LNHDA and CDR2 SQIVND (reference sequence). The CDR3 extends over 13 amino acids.

The V and J genes are TRBV27 and TRBJ1-4; perhaps TRBD1 as D (6 bases). The V end lost 2 bases, the J end lost 10 bases, and 11 bases lay between the germline ends. Germline CDR1 MNHEY, CDR2 SMNVEV (reference sequence). The CDR3 sequence is 13 residues long. In DNA form, the CDR3 reads TGTGCCAGCAGTTTAGGGGGCGGGGGAAAACTGTTTTTT. It yields the protein CASSLGGGGKLFF.

J is TRBJ2-3 and V is TRBV9; perhaps TRBD2 as D (7 bases). CDR3 length: 14 amino acids. From germline, CDR1 is SGDLS and CDR2 YYNGEE. The V end lost 3 bases, the J end lost 4 bases, and 12 bases lay between the germline ends. Here the CDR3 DNA reads TGTGCCAGCAGCGCTGGAGGGGGGGCAGATACGCAGTATTTT. As protein: CASSAGGGADTQYF.

CDR3 region: CTSSQDRTSGRASSYNEQFF. Here the CDR3 DNA reads TGCACCAGCAGCCAAGATCGGACTAGCGGGAGAGCTAGCTCCTACAATGAGCAGTTCTTC. This chain links TRBV1 with TRBJ2-1; the table's D call of TRBD2 was not tested on the DNA. TRBV1 is marked as a pseudogene. The CDR3 spans 20 residues.

The genes are TRBV6-1 and TRBJ2-7; 10 bases fit TRBD2. Germline V gene data show CDR1 as MNHNS and CDR2 as SASEGT. The CDR3 has 17 residues. V shed 0 bases, J shed 4 bases, and the junction held 9 bases outside the gene matches. Here the CDR3 reads CASSEAVEREGLYEQYF. In DNA, the CDR3 is TGTGCCAGCAGTGAAGCGGTCGAGCGGGAGGGTTTGTACGAGCAGTACTTC.

The CDR3 DNA sequence: TGTGCCAGCAGTGACTCGAGGGGACAGGGCGGGGTCTATCGGGCCCAGCATTTT. This translates into CASSDSRGQGGVYRAQHF. V gene TRBV6-4 combines with J gene TRBJ1-5; 9 bases line up with TRBD1. V was clipped by 0 bases and J by 11 bases; unmatched bases: 17. CDR1 and CDR2 (germline): MRHNA, SNTAGT. The CDR3 covers 18 residues.

The CDR3 DNA reads as TGTGCCAGCAGCTTGGCGGCGGTGAACACTGAAGCTTTCTTT. This codes for CASSLAAVNTEAFF. The chain uses TRBV5-4 and TRBJ1-1; no definite D call. The CDR3 has 14 residues. V was shortened by 0 bases and J by 0 bases, with 6 bases between the two germline ends. Germline CDR1 and CDR2: SGHNT and YYREEE (reference sequence).

This sequence joins TRBV11-3 and TRBJ2-3; TRBD1 aligns across 8 bases. The junction had 2 bases not matched to a gene; V was cut back by 0 bases and J by 3 bases. The CDR3 totals 15 residues. Germline lookup yields CDR1 SGHNT and CDR2 YENEEA. The CDR3 sequence is CASSLETGDTDTQYF. CDR3 bases: TGTGCCAGCAGCTTAGAGACAGGGGATACAGATACGCAGTATTTT.